This TCR beta chain is drawn from a study of cytomegalovirus exposure and HLA in healthy donors. In the PCR, 60 Vbeta and 13 Jbeta primers were used. Only in-frame clones appear in the TCRdb table, and some are missing; sequencing was by immunoSEQ multiplex PCR. The sample table includes roughly 110,000 clones. Losses at the gene ends were 5 bases for V and 8 bases for J; bases not matched to a gene: 3. CDR3 length: 14 residues. Germline-derived CDR1 and CDR2 are SGHTA and FQGNSA. The sequence derives from a man in his forties or fifties in good health and CMV-seropositive. The V call is TRBV7-2, the J call TRBJ2-1; 13 bases align to TRBD2. Sequencing was performed on PBMCs. CDR3 sequence (DNA): TGTGCCAGCAGCCGGACTAGCGGGAGTTATGAGCAGTTCTTC. It specifies CASSRTSGSYEQFF.